These 7 T cell receptor beta chains were sequenced from one sample in a study of T cell repertoires in cytomegalovirus infection. Using its own MiXCR run on the reads, TCRdb lists one record per CDR3 protein. Among about 920,000 distinct CDR3 sequences, less than 40% were seen once, and the ten largest hold around an eighth. Their antigens are not known. The sample consisted of cultured CD8+ T cells from PBMCs, taken from culture after CMV antigen stimulation. These receptors all come from a human donor in good health (CMV status not recorded). Some clones in this sample may be carry-over from other donors' samples.

The chain carries TRBV10-3 and TRBJ1-2, with a possible D match to TRBD1 (5 bases). The V end lost 6 bases, the J end lost 5 bases, and 16 bases lay between the germline ends. The CDR3 is 14 amino acids. Germline assignment: CDR1 ENHRY and CDR2 SYGVKD. The CDR3, as DNA: TGTGCCATCAGGGGCGCCGGGACCTTGTATGGCTACACCTTC. This codes for CAIRGAGTLYGYTF.

The rearrangement uses TRBV5-1 and TRBJ2-7; maybe TRBD2 (7 bases). Per germline, CDR1 SGHRS and CDR2 YFSETQ. Deletions cut 5 bases from V and 7 bases from J, with 25 bases between. This CDR3 region has 16 residues. In DNA form, the CDR3 reads TGCGCCAGCAGTTTCCTCGGGGGGCTGCCGGACCGGGAGCAGTACTTC. Its protein product is CASSFLGGLPDREQYF.

This clonotype was observed many times. The rearrangement uses TRBV7-2 and TRBJ2-3; 8 nucleotides align to TRBD1. Looked up from germline, CDR1 is SGHTA and CDR2 is FQGNSA. Unmatched junction bases numbered 5, after V lost 2 bases and J lost 1 base. This CDR3 has 16 amino acids. The CDR3 is CASSLPGQGRTDTQYF. In DNA form, the CDR3 reads TGTGCCAGCAGCTTACCTGGACAGGGACGCACAGATACGCAGTATTTT.

This clonotype was seen a few times. This chain links TRBV6-5 with TRBJ1-2; no firm D call. Trimming removed 6 bases from V and 8 bases from J, with 19 bases in between. The CDR3 contains 14 residues. Germline CDR1 MNHEY, CDR2 SVGAGI. DNA of the CDR3: TGTGCCAGCAGGCCCCCCTCAGCCTACCAAGGCTACACCTTC. Amino acids: CASRPPSAYQGYTF.

The rearrangement uses TRBV6-1 and TRBJ2-1, with D unclear. V was cut by 6 bases and J by 0 bases, with 15 bases left in between. This CDR3 has 16 residues. Germline V lookup: CDR1 MNHNS, CDR2 SASEGT. In nucleotides, the CDR3 is TGTGCCAGCAGGGCACCATCGGGTAGCTCCTACAATGAGCAGTTCTTC. Protein sequence: CASRAPSGSSYNEQFF.

The chain joins TRBV4-1 to TRBJ1-1; maybe TRBD1 (5 bases). The V gene lost 1 base and the J gene lost 5 bases, with 11 bases spanning the gap. The CDR3 totals 14 residues. Germline loops: CDR1 MGHRA, CDR2 YSYEKL. The DNA for the CDR3 is TGCGCCAGCAGCCAAGGACAGTTTAAGACTGAAGCTTTCTTT. This codes for CASSQGQFKTEAFF.

The table lists this clonotype with a few counts. The chain combines TRBV4-2 with TRBJ1-5; 10 bases match TRBD1. CDR3 length: 18 amino acids. V was pared by 3 bases and J by 0 bases, with 8 bases of the junction left unmatched. Per the germline V gene, CDR1 is LGHNA and CDR2 is YNFKEQ. The CDR3, as DNA: TGTGCCAGCAGCCATCCGGGACAGGGGTCCTATAGCAATCAGCCCCAGCATTTT. It translates to CASSHPGQGSYSNQPQHF.